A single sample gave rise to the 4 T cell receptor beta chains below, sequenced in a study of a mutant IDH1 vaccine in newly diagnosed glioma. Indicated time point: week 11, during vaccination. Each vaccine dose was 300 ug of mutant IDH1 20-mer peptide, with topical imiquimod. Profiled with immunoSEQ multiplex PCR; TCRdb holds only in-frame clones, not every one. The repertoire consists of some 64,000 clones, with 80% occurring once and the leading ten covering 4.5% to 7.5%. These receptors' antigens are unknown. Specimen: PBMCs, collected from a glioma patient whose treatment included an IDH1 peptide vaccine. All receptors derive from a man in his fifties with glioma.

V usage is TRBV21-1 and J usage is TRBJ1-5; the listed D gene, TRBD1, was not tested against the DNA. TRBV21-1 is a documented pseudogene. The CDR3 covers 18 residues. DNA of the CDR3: TGTGCCAGCCACCAGGGTAGCCCCCGGGACAGGGGTTTGCAGCCCCAGCATTTT. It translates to CASHQGSPRDRGLQPQHF.

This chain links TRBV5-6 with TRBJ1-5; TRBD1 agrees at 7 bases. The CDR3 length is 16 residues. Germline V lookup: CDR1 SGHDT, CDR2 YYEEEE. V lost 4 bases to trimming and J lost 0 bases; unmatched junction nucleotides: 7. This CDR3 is CASSPGTANSNQPQHF. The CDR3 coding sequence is TGTGCCAGCAGCCCCGGGACAGCTAATAGCAATCAGCCCCAGCATTTT.

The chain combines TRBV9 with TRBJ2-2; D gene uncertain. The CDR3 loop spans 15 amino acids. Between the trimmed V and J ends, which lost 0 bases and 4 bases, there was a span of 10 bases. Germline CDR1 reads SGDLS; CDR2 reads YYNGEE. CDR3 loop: CASSVAAGLTGELFF. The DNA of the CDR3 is TGTGCCAGCAGCGTAGCTGCAGGTCTCACCGGGGAGCTGTTTTTT.

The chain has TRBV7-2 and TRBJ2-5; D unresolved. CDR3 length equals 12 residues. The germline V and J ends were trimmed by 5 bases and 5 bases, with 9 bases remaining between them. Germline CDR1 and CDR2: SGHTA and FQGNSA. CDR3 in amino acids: CASSRITETQYF. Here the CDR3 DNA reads TGTGCCAGCAGCCGAATAACGGAGACCCAGTACTTC.